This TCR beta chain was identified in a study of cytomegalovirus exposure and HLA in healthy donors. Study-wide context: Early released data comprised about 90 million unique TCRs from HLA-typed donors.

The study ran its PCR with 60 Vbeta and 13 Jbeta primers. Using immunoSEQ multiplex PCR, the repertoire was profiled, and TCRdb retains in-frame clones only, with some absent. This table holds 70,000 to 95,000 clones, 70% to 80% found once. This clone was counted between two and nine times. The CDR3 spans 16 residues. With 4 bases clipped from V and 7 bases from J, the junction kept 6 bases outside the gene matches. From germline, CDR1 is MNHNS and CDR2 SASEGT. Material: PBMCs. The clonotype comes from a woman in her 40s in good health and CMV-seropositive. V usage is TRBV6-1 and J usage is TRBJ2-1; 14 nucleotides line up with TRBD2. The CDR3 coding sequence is TGTGCCAGCAGTGCCTTCGGGACTAGCGGGAGAAATGAGCAGTTCTTC. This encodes CASSAFGTSGRNEQFF.